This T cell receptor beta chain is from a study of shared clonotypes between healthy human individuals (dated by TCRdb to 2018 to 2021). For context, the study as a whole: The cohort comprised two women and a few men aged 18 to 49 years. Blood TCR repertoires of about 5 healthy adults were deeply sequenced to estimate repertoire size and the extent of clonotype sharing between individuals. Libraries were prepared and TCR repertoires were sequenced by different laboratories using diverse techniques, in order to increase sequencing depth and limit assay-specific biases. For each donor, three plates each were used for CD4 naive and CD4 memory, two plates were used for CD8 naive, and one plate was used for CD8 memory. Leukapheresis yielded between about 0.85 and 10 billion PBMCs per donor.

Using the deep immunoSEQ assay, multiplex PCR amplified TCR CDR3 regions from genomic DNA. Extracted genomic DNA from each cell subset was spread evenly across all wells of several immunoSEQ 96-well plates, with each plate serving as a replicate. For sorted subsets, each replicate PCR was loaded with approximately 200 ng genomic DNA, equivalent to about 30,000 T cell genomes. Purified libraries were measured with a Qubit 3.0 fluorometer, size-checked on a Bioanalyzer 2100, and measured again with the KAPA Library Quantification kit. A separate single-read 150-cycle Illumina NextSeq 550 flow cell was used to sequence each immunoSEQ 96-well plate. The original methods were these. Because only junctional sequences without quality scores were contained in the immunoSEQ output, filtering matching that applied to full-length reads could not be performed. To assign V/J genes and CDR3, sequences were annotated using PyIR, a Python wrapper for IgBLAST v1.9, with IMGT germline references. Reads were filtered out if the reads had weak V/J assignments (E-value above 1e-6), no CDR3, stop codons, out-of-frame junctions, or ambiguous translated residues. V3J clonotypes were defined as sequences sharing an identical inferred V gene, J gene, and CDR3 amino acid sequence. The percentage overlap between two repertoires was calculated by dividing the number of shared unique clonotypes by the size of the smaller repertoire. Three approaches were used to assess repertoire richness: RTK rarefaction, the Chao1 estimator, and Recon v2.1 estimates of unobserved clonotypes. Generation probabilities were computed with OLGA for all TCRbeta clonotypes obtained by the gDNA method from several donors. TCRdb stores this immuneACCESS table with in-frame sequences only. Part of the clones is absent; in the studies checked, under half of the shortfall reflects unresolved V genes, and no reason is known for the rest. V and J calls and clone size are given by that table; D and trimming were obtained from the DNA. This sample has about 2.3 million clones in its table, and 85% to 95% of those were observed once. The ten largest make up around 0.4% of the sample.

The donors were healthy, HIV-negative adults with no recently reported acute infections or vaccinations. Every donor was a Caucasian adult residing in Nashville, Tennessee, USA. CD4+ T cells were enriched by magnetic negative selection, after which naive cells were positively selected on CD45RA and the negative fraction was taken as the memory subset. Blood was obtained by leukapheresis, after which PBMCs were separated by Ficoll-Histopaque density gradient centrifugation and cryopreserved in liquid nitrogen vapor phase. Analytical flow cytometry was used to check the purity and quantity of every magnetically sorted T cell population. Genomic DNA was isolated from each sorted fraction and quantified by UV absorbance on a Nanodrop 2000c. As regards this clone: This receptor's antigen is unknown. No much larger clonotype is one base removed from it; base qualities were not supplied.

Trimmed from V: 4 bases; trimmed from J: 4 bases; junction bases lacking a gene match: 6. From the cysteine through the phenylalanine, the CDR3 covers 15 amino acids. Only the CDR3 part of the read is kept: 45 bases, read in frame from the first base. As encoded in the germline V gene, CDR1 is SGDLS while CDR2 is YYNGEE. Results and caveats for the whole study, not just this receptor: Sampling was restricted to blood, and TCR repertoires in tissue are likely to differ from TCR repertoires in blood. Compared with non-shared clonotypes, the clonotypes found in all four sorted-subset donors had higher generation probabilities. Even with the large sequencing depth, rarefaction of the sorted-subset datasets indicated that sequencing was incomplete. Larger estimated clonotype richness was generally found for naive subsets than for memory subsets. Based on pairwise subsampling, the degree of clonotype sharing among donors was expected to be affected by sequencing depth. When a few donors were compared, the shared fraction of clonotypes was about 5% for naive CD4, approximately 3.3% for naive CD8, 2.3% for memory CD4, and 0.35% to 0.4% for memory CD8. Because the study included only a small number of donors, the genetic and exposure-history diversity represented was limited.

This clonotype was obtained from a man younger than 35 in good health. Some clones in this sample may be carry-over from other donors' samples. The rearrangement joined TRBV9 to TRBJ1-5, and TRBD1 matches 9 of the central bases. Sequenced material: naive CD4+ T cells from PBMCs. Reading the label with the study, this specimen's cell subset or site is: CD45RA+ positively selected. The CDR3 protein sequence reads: CASSSGTGINQPQHF. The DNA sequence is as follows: TGTGCCAGCAGCTCCGGGACAGGGATTAATCAGCCCCAGCATTTT.